Each of the 13 T cell receptor beta chains below was sequenced from the same sample in a study of T-cell reconstitution after alpha-beta-depleted transplantation in children. A TCRbeta library incorporating unique molecular identifiers was prepared. TCRdb used MiXCR to reprocess the PCR reads, holding one entry per CDR3 protein. The repertoire holds around 190,000 distinct CDR3 sequences, with approximately 6.3% as singletons. The material sequenced was PBMCs, taken before TCRalphabeta/CD19-depleted stem cell transplant. These TCRs come from a boy aged 2-15 years with acute lymphoblastic leukemia, due to receive a stem cell transplant.

The sample holds many counts of this clonotype. This chain links TRBV10-3 with TRBJ1-1, with a possible D match to TRBD1 (5 bases). Germline V gene lookup returns CDR1 ENHRY and CDR2 SYGVKD. The CDR3 runs 12 residues. V was clipped by 2 bases and J by 4 bases, with 5 bases between them. The CDR3 DNA is TGTGCCATCAGTGAGGGGGCCACTGAAGCTTTCTTT. Amino acids: CAISEGATEAFF.

The table lists this clonotype with many counts. A much larger clonotype is one base distant, so this may be a read error. V is TRBV6-1 and J is TRBJ1-2; D is uncertain. There are 15 residues in the CDR3. Trimming left V 10 bases short and J 4 bases short, with 22 bases between. Germline V gives CDR1 MNHNS, CDR2 SASEGT. This CDR3 is CAISPEAWRLYGYTF. CDR3 DNA sequence: TGTGCCATCAGCCCCGAGGCATGGCGCCTCTATGGCTACACCTTC.

The V call is TRBV11-2, the J call TRBJ2-7; D is ambiguous. The CDR3 spans 12 residues. CDR1 is SGHAT, CDR2 FQNNGV, per germline. With 1 base removed from V and 7 bases from J, the gap between germline ends came to 8 bases. Written as DNA, the CDR3 is TGTGCCAGCAGCTTAGTGGCGTGGGAGCAGTACTTC. The encoded protein is CASSLVAWEQYF.

In this sample, this clonotype turned up many times. The genes are TRBV9 and TRBJ1-3; D uncertain. This CDR3 is built from 15 residues. Trimming stripped 0 bases from V and 0 bases from J, with 7 bases between. Germline V gives CDR1 SGDLS, CDR2 YYNGEE. The CDR3 DNA reads TGTGCCAGCAGCGTAGCTGGCAACTCTGGAAACACCATATATTTT. The encoded protein is CASSVAGNSGNTIYF.

This clonotype was detected only a few times. V is TRBV6-4 and J is TRBJ2-1; D may be TRBD1 or TRBD2 (6 bases each). Germline-derived CDR1 and CDR2 are MRHNA and SNTAGT. The V gene lost 5 bases and the J gene lost 7 bases, with 12 bases spanning the gap. The CDR3 length is 13 residues. The CDR3 region is CASSLGGKNEQFF. For the CDR3, the DNA is TGTGCCAGCAGTTTGGGGGGCAAGAATGAGCAGTTCTTC.

Many counts were recorded for this clonotype. CDR3 loop: CASSFGAGSTYEQYF. The CDR3 DNA follows: TGTGCCAGCAGCTTCGGGGCGGGCAGTACCTACGAGCAGTACTTC. This rearrangement joins TRBV7-2 to TRBJ2-7; D possibly uses TRBD1 or TRBD2 (5 bases each). The CDR3 consists of 15 residues. V lost 3 bases and J 2 bases, leaving 14 bases between the germline ends. Germline V gene lookup returns CDR1 SGHTA and CDR2 FQGNSA.

This clonotype was counted many times. The V gene is TRBV20-1, the J gene TRBJ2-7; the match to TRBD2 covers 8 bases. V shed 5 bases, J shed 3 bases, and the junction held 9 bases outside the gene matches. In germline, CDR1 is DFQATT, CDR2 SNEGSKA (reference sequence). The CDR3 length is 14 residues. CDR3 nucleotide sequence: TGCAGTGCTCAGATCGCGGGAGGCCTCTACGAGCAGTACTTC. It yields the protein CSAQIAGGLYEQYF.

In DNA, the CDR3 is TGCGCCAGCAGCCGGACAGGTTCATTTGGAAACACCATATATTTT. This translates into CASSRTGSFGNTIYF. The rearrangement joins TRBV5-1 to TRBJ1-3; 7 positions agree with TRBD1. Germline trimming cut 4 bases from V and 3 bases from J; bases unmatched to any gene: 7. Germline CDR1 is SGHRS and CDR2 is YFSETQ. The CDR3 is 15 amino acids.

This clonotype was observed at least ten times. The rearrangement links TRBV15 to TRBJ2-7; D ambiguous. CDR1 is LNHNV, CDR2 YYDKDF, per germline (reference sequence). The CDR3 has 13 residues. The V gene lost 9 bases and the J gene lost 3 bases, with 15 bases spanning the gap. This CDR3 is CATPTSRSYEQYF. In DNA, the CDR3 is TGTGCCACACCAACCAGCCGGAGCTACGAGCAGTACTTC.

This clonotype was recorded at least ten times. V and J are TRBV7-8 and TRBJ2-2; D is undetermined. This CDR3 has 17 amino acids. V lost 8 bases and J 1 base, leaving 20 bases between the germline ends. The germline V gene encodes CDR1 SGHVS and CDR2 FQNEAQ. CDR3: CASPKRNEGRNTGELFF. CDR3 in DNA: TGTGCCAGCCCAAAGAGAAACGAAGGGCGGAACACCGGGGAGCTGTTTTTT.

This clonotype was seen ten or more times. The rearrangement uses TRBV3-1 and TRBJ2-2; perhaps D is TRBD1 or TRBD2 (5 bases each). The CDR3 is 15 residues long. The germline V and J ends were trimmed by 3 bases and 6 bases, with 14 bases remaining between them. CDR1 is LGHDT, CDR2 YNNKEL, per germline (reference sequence). CDR3 DNA: TGTGCCAGCAGCCAGGGACCCCCAGGAGCCGGGGAGCTGTTTTTT. It is translated as CASSQGPPGAGELFF.

There are many counts of this clonotype. The CDR3 sequence: CASVLSQNSGNTIYF. CDR3 coding DNA: TGTGCCAGCGTCCTGAGCCAGAACTCTGGAAACACCATATATTTT. The chain joins TRBV28 to TRBJ1-3, with no clear D. This CDR3 is built from 15 residues. V was cut by 8 bases and J by 0 bases, with 14 bases left in between. CDR1 and CDR2 (germline): MDHEN, SYDVKM.

The gene calls are TRBV3-1 and TRBJ2-3; 14 positions agree with TRBD2. The CDR3 consists of 18 residues. The germline V gene encodes CDR1 LGHDT and CDR2 YNNKEL (reference sequence). V gave up 2 bases and J gave up 5 bases; unmatched junction bases: 9. CDR3 protein: CASSQPETGLAGVDTQYF. CDR3 coding DNA: TGTGCCAGCAGCCAACCCGAGACGGGACTAGCGGGGGTAGATACGCAGTATTTT.